This T cell receptor beta chain was found in a study of a mutant IDH1 vaccine in newly diagnosed glioma. Overall study: Vaccine administration was initiated 4-6 weeks following radiotherapy alone, or with temozolomide cycles. Patients had received radiotherapy, temozolomide, or both previously, most receiving both.

Time point in this sample: week 35, safety follow-up. Mutant IDH1 20-mer peptide, at 300 ug, made up each vaccine dose, with topical imiquimod. New WHO grade 3 or 4 astrocytomas that were IDH1-mutant and ATRX-lost had been found in donors. Concerning this clone: Its matching antigen is unknown.

The table came from immunoSEQ multiplex PCR; TCRdb's copy has only in-frame clones and leaves some out. The sample holds some 71,000 clones, around 87% seen once. V gave up 8 bases and J gave up 4 bases, with 5 bases separating them. The CDR3 has 9 amino acids. Germline V CDR1 and CDR2: DFQATT, SNEGSKA (reference sequence). This TCR came from a man aged 25 to 40 with glioma. The starting material was PBMCs, obtained from a glioma patient whose treatment included an IDH1 peptide vaccine. The chain recombines TRBV20-1 with TRBJ2-5; no reliable D call. The CDR3 is CSFGETQYF. Written as DNA, the CDR3 is TGCAGTTTCGGAGAGACCCAGTACTTC.